One and the same sample provided the 26 T cell receptor beta chains below, sequenced in a study of identical twins. TCRdb called the 5' RACE reads again in MiXCR, with one record for every CDR3 protein. The sample holds fewer than 900,000 distinct CDR3 sequences, about 20% seen once. The sample also formed part of further work on T cells expressing NK-cell markers.

The sequenced material came from PBMCs. The receptors originated from a woman in her late teens or twenties in good health.

This chain uses TRBV24-1 with TRBJ2-2, with a tentative D call TRBD2 (6 bases). The CDR3 is 16 amino acids. Trimming shortened V by 9 bases and J by 8 bases, and 24 bases separated the two germline ends. Germline V gene data show CDR1 as KGHDR and CDR2 as SFDVKD. This CDR3 is CATRQELASSPGELFF. Here the CDR3 DNA reads TGTGCCACCCGCCAAGAACTAGCATCGTCACCGGGGGAGCTGTTTTTT.

This chain uses TRBV6-1 with TRBJ2-1; D could derive from TRBD1 or TRBD2 (5 bases each). The CDR3 extends over 15 amino acids. The V and J ends lost 6 bases and 7 bases respectively, with 19 bases between them. The germline gives CDR1 MNHNS, CDR2 SASEGT. CDR3 sequence: CASRSRDRSMNEQFF. The CDR3, as DNA: TGTGCCAGCAGATCCCGGGACCGAAGTATGAATGAGCAGTTCTTC.

At least ten counts were recorded for this clonotype. This chain links TRBV20-1 with TRBJ2-1, with TRBD2 identical over 8 bases. CDR1 and CDR2 from the germline V gene are DFQATT and SNEGSKA (reference sequence). The V gene end was trimmed by 3 bases and the J gene end by 1 base; junction bases not matched to a gene: 26. The CDR3 spans 22 residues. The CDR3 DNA reads as TGCAGTGCTAGGGTAGCGGGGAGGTTCCTGCCGACCCTAAAGCATTCCTACAATGAGCAGTTCTTC. As protein: CSARVAGRFLPTLKHSYNEQFF.

The rearrangement links TRBV12-5 to TRBJ1-1; D perhaps matches TRBD1 (6 bases). V lost 2 bases and J 6 bases, leaving 13 bases between the germline ends. Germline V gene lookup returns CDR1 LGHNT and CDR2 FRNRAP. There are 14 residues in the CDR3. For the CDR3, the DNA is TGTGCTAGTGGTTTGAGGCAGGGGTCGGCTGAAGCTTTCTTT. Translating it yields CASGLRQGSAEAFF.

The chain has TRBV5-1 and TRBJ1-4; 7 bases fit TRBD1. V was pared by 7 bases and J by 0 bases, with 6 bases of the junction left unmatched. The germline V gene has CDR1 SGHRS and CDR2 YFSETQ. This CDR3 has 15 amino acids. The DNA for the CDR3 is TGCGCCAGCTCCCGGACAGGTACAACTAATGAAAAACTGTTTTTT. Residues: CASSRTGTTNEKLFF. The full variable domain, with the rest looked up from reference TRBV5-1 and TRBJ1-4, is KAGVTQTPRYLIKTRGQQVTLSCSPISGHRSVSWYQQTPGQGLQFLFEYFSETQRNKGNFPGRFSGRQFSNSRSEMNVSTLELGDSALYLCASSRTGTTNEKLFFGSGTQLSVL.

This clonotype was seen more than once but under ten times. J is TRBJ2-7 and V is TRBV6-1, with D possibly matching TRBD2 (6 bases). Per germline, CDR1 MNHNS and CDR2 SASEGT. This CDR3 is built from 15 residues. The V end lost 10 bases, the J end lost 1 base, and 20 bases lay between the germline ends. CDR3 nucleotides: TGTGCCACGACCGGACGGGACTCCCGTTCCTACGAGCAGTACTTC. Translated, it gives CATTGRDSRSYEQYF.

This clonotype was counted a few times. The chain uses TRBV12-3 or TRBV12-4 and TRBJ1-2, with 8 bases matching TRBD1. This CDR3 spans 15 amino acids. V shed 5 bases and J 4 bases; nucleotides not matched to a gene: 9. The CDR3 sequence: CASSPGSTGVYGYTF. For the CDR3, the DNA is TGTGCCAGCAGTCCAGGGTCGACAGGGGTCTATGGCTACACCTTC.

This clonotype was counted ten times or more. This sequence joins TRBV12-3 or TRBV12-4 and TRBJ2-3, with a weak D call TRBD2 (6 bases). The V and J ends lost 8 bases and 4 bases respectively, with 16 bases between them. The CDR3 extends over 14 amino acids. The CDR3 bases are TGTGCCAGCCGGACCGCCCCTAGCGCAGATACGCAGTATTTT. Its translation is CASRTAPSADTQYF.

This clonotype has more than one count but fewer than ten. The rearrangement uses TRBV7-6 and TRBJ2-1; the match to TRBD2 covers 8 bases. CDR3 length: 14 residues. The V segment lost 0 bases and the J segment 7 bases; nucleotides outside the gene matches: 2. The V gene's germline CDR1 is SGHVS and CDR2 FNYEAQ. Written as DNA, the CDR3 is TGTGCCAGCAGCTTAGCTAGCGGGATGAATGAGCAGTTCTTC. Its translation: CASSLASGMNEQFF.

This clonotype came up a few times. V and J are TRBV20-1 and TRBJ1-1; TRBD1 might be the D (5 bases). The CDR3 runs to 14 residues. The germline V gene encodes CDR1 DFQATT and CDR2 SNEGSKA (reference sequence). V shed 0 bases and J shed 5 bases, with 13 bases lying between them. CDR3 protein: CSARDLRAGTEAFF. The CDR3 region has the DNA TGCAGTGCTAGAGATCTCAGGGCGGGGACTGAAGCTTTCTTT.

This rearrangement joins TRBV20-1 to TRBJ2-1, with D perhaps TRBD1 or TRBD2 (6 bases each). This CDR3 has 16 residues. The V gene lost 3 bases and the J gene lost 10 bases, with 25 bases spanning the gap. Germline V CDR1 and CDR2: DFQATT, SNEGSKA (reference sequence). CDR3 loop: CSARALPGASSSEQFF. CDR3 DNA sequence: TGCAGTGCTAGGGCCCTCCCGGGGGCTAGCTCATCCGAGCAGTTCTTC.

In its sample, this clonotype was seen a few times. V and J are TRBV3-1 and TRBJ2-1, with no clear D. CDR1 is LGHDT, CDR2 YNNKEL, per germline (reference sequence). CDR3 size: 12 residues. The germline V and J ends were trimmed by 5 bases and 11 bases, with 13 bases remaining between them. The CDR3 nucleotides read TGTGCCAGCAGCTCTTACTCGGAGAAGCAGTTCTTC. Protein: CASSSYSEKQFF.

The chain carries TRBV6-1 and TRBJ1-2, with a weak D call TRBD1 (5 bases). This CDR3 has 14 amino acids. V dropped 2 bases and J dropped 3 bases, with 10 bases sitting between them. Germline loops: CDR1 MNHNS, CDR2 SASEGT. CDR3 region: CASSESRGYYGYTF. The CDR3 nucleotides read TGTGCCAGCAGTGAATCGAGGGGATACTATGGCTACACCTTC.

V gene TRBV7-2 combines with J gene TRBJ2-7; TRBD2 might be the D (5 bases). CDR3 length: 14 residues. Germline-derived CDR1 and CDR2 are SGHTA and FQGNSA. V was trimmed by 4 bases and J by 5 bases, leaving 15 bases between them. Here the CDR3 DNA reads TGTGCCAGCAGCTCAAGGAAACTCGGGAACGAGCAGTACTTC. Protein product: CASSSRKLGNEQYF.

This clonotype was picked up many times. The rearrangement joins TRBV12-3 or TRBV12-4 to TRBJ1-1; tentatively, D is TRBD1 (5 bases). This CDR3 spans 12 amino acids. The V end lost 7 bases, the J end lost 9 bases, and 15 bases lay between the germline ends. For the CDR3, the DNA is TGTGCCAGCACCCGCGGGGCAGATCAAGCTTTCTTT. Translating it yields CASTRGADQAFF.

The table lists this clonotype with a few counts. The V gene is TRBV2, the J gene TRBJ2-1, with D possibly matching TRBD1 (6 bases). The ends were cut back, 6 bases at V and 9 bases at J, with 15 bases in the middle. CDR1 is SNHLY and CDR2 is FYNNEI in the germline V gene. The CDR3 covers 13 residues. CDR3 bases: TGTGCCAGCAGCCTGACAGGTCATCTTGAGCAGTTCTTC. It translates to CASSLTGHLEQFF.

This clonotype was detected only a few times. The chain employs TRBV29-1 and TRBJ2-4, with TRBD2 as a possible D gene (5 bases). There are 13 residues in the CDR3. V was clipped by 5 bases and J by 1 base, with 9 bases between them. Germline V gene data show CDR1 as SQVTM and CDR2 as ANQGSEA. The CDR3 bases are TGCAGCGTTTCCGGGGAGGCCAAAAACATTCAGTACTTC. Translated, it gives CSVSGEAKNIQYF.

CDR3 sequence reads: CATAGEQGNEQFF. CDR3 in DNA: TGTGCCACCGCGGGAGAACAAGGGAATGAGCAGTTCTTC. This chain joins TRBV2 and TRBJ2-1, with TRBD2 matching 7 bases. The germline gives CDR1 SNHLY, CDR2 FYNNEI. CDR3 length: 13 residues. After removal of 10 bases from V and 7 bases from J, the junction contained 10 bases not matched to a gene. The entire variable domain, with the rest obtained from reference TRBV2 and TRBJ2-1, is as follows: EPEVTQTPSHQVTQMGQEVILRCVPISNHLYFYWYRQILGQKVEFLVSFYNNEISEKSEIFDDQFSVERPDGSNFTLKIRSTKLEDSAMYFCATAGEQGNEQFFGPGTRLTVL.

V usage is TRBV6-6 and J usage is TRBJ2-3, with TRBD2 matching 7 bases. This CDR3 is 10 amino acids long. V dropped 8 bases and J dropped 10; count of bases not matched to a gene: 3. The germline CDR1 and CDR2 sequences are MNHNY and SVGAGI (reference sequence). CDR3 in amino acids: CASGGRAQYF. The CDR3 DNA sequence: TGTGCCAGCGGAGGGAGGGCGCAGTATTTT.

The table lists this clonotype with a few counts. J is TRBJ2-7 and V is TRBV6-1, with D unclear. The CDR3 runs 14 residues. Germline V lookup: CDR1 MNHNS, CDR2 SASEGT. Trimming left V 6 bases short and J 1 base short, with 13 bases between. CDR3 DNA: TGTGCCAGCAGGGTGCGGATCGATTCCTACGAGCAGTACTTC. Protein product: CASRVRIDSYEQYF.

This clonotype appeared a few times. The chain has TRBV15 and TRBJ1-4, with no clear D. V lost 0 bases to trimming and J lost 5 bases, with 7 bases between them. Germline V gene sequence: CDR1 LNHNV, CDR2 YYDKDF (reference sequence). The CDR3 totals 14 residues. The CDR3 here is CATSRDHLNEKLFF. In DNA, the CDR3 is TGTGCCACCAGCAGAGATCACCTGAATGAAAAACTGTTTTTT.

The rearrangement joins TRBV5-1 to TRBJ1-2, with no clear D. CDR3 size: 14 residues. Germline V gene sequence: CDR1 SGHRS, CDR2 YFSETQ. The CDR3 reads CASASGTANYGYTF. The DNA of the CDR3 is TGCGCATCAGCAAGTGGAACAGCTAACTATGGCTACACCTTC.

This clonotype turned up a few times. The chain employs TRBV12-3 or TRBV12-4 and TRBJ2-2, with TRBD2 identical over 8 bases. V gave up 3 bases and J gave up 4 bases; unmatched junction bases: 13. The CDR3 has 18 residues. The CDR3 DNA sequence: TGTGCCAGCAGTTTCATGCCGGCTTTAGCGGGGAGCACCGGGGAGCTGTTTTTT. Translation gives CASSFMPALAGSTGELFF.

The rearrangement uses TRBV10-3 and TRBJ2-7; D may correspond to TRBD1 or TRBD2 (5 bases each). The CDR3 runs 13 residues. The V end was cut by 6 bases, the J end by 2 bases, with 11 bases between. Germline V lookup: CDR1 ENHRY, CDR2 SYGVKD. CDR3 in amino acids: CAIRGTGPYEQYF. In DNA form, the CDR3 reads TGTGCCATCAGAGGGACGGGGCCCTACGAGCAGTACTTC.

This rearrangement joins TRBV5-1 to TRBJ2-7, with D perhaps being TRBD1 or TRBD2 (5 bases each). V was trimmed by 2 bases and J by 2 bases, leaving 14 bases between them. CDR3 size: 15 residues. The germline V gene encodes CDR1 SGHRS and CDR2 YFSETQ. The CDR3 sequence: CASSFAGTPAYEQYF. The CDR3 region has the DNA TGCGCCAGCAGCTTTGCCGGGACCCCGGCCTACGAGCAGTACTTC. The full variable domain, in which reference TRBV5-1 and TRBJ2-7 provide the parts outside the CDR3, is KAGVTQTPRYLIKTRGQQVTLSCSPISGHRSVSWYQQTPGQGLQFLFEYFSETQRNKGNFPGRFSGRQFSNSRSEMNVSTLELGDSALYLCASSFAGTPAYEQYFGPGTRLTVT.

The genes are TRBV25-1 and TRBJ1-1; perhaps TRBD1 as D (5 bases). V lost 1 base and J lost 5, with 11 bases in between. The germline V gene encodes CDR1 MGHDK and CDR2 SYGVNS. The CDR3 runs 14 residues. DNA of the CDR3: TGTGCCAGCAGTGAATGGTCAGGGCGAACTGAAGCTTTCTTT. Its translation: CASSEWSGRTEAFF.